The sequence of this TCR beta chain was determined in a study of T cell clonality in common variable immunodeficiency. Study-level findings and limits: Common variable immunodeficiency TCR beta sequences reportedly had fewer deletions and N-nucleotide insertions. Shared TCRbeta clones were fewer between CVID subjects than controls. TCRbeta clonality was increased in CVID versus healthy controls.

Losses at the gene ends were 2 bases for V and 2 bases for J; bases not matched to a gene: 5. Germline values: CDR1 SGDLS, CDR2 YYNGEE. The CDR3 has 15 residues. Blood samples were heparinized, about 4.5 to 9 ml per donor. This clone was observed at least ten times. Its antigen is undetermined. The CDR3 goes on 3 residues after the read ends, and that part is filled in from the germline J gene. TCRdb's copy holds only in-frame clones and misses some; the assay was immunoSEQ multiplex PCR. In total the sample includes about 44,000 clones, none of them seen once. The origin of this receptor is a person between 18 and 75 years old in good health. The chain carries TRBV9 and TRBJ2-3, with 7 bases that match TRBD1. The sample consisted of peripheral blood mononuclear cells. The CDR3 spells CASSVSQGVTDTQYF. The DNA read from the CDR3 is TGTGCCAGCAGCGTTTCCCAGGGGGTCACAGATACG.